These 7 T cell receptor beta chains originate from one sample sequenced in a study of T cell clonotyping in hematopoietic cell transplantation. The protocol was immunoSEQ multiplex PCR, while the TCRdb copy is restricted to in-frame clones and leaves out a portion. The data show approximately 30,000 clones, approximately 96% seen once. Sequenced input: peripheral blood mononuclear cells. The receptors shown here come from a man in his fifties or sixties in good health. Some clones in this sample may be carry-over from other donors' samples.

V is TRBV6-6 and J is TRBJ1-5; D gene uncertain. The CDR3 is 12 residues long. V lost 3 bases to trimming and J lost 6 bases, with 6 bases between them. In germline, CDR1 is MNHNY, CDR2 SVGAGI (reference sequence). CDR3 nucleotide sequence: TGTGCCAGCAGTTATGGAGGTCAGCCCCAGCATTTT. Its translation is CASSYGGQPQHF.

The gene calls are TRBV4-3 and TRBJ1-4; no firm D call. Trimming left V 0 bases short and J 8 bases short, with 10 bases between. Germline CDR1 LGHNA, CDR2 YSLEER. This CDR3 has 14 amino acids. The CDR3 loop is CASSQESPGEKLFF. Here the CDR3 DNA reads TGCGCCAGCAGCCAAGAAAGCCCTGGGGAAAAACTGTTTTTT.

The chain is built from TRBV30 and TRBJ1-1; D ambiguous. Trimming removed 0 bases at V and 4 bases at J, with 9 bases between. This CDR3 spans 13 amino acids. Germline V gene sequence: CDR1 GTSNPN, CDR2 SVGIG (reference sequence). This CDR3 reads CAWSVATLTEAFF. In DNA, the CDR3 is TGTGCCTGGAGTGTCGCGACCCTCACTGAAGCTTTCTTT.

This clone was seen once. The V gene is TRBV30, the J gene TRBJ2-7; 8 bases are a match to TRBD1. This CDR3 has 14 amino acids. Unmatched junction bases numbered 9, after V lost 6 bases and J lost 2 bases. Germline V gene lookup returns CDR1 GTSNPN and CDR2 SVGIG (reference sequence). The CDR3 loop is CACQPQGGPYEQYF. In nucleotides, the CDR3 is TGTGCCTGCCAACCACAGGGGGGACCCTACGAGCAGTACTTC.

The gene calls are TRBV19 and TRBJ1-1, with D unclear. Germline V gene lookup returns CDR1 LNHDA and CDR2 SQIVND (reference sequence). The CDR3 has 15 amino acids. The germline V and J ends were trimmed by 4 bases and 1 base, with 13 bases remaining between them. In DNA form, the CDR3 reads TGTGCCAGTAGTAAATCGTCTGTACAGAACACTGAAGCTTTCTTT. This translates into CASSKSSVQNTEAFF.

J is TRBJ2-3 and V is TRBV4-2, with TRBD2 matching 8 bases. J lost 2 bases, V lost 0 bases, and 4 bases had no gene match. The germline gives CDR1 LGHNA, CDR2 YNFKEQ. The CDR3 is made up of 16 amino acids. The CDR3 loop is CASSQDKRGFTDTQYF. The CDR3 coding sequence is TGTGCCAGCAGCCAAGATAAGCGGGGGTTCACAGATACGCAGTATTTT.

This chain links TRBV6-4 with TRBJ2-3; possibly TRBD1 for D (8 bases). The CDR3 is 15 residues long. In germline, CDR1 is MRHNA, CDR2 SNTAGT. V was cut by 5 bases and J by 3 bases, with 15 bases left in between. CDR3 sequence: CASSITGGGTDTQYF. CDR3 nucleotide sequence: TGTGCCAGCAGTATCACAGGGGGGGGGACAGATACGCAGTATTTT.